The rows below give T cell receptor beta chains drawn from one sample of a study of shared clonotypes between healthy human individuals. The repertoire was sequenced with immunoSEQ multiplex PCR; TCRdb's copy has only in-frame clones and lacks some. The sample holds under 1,100,000 clones, about 70% seen once. Specimen: memory CD4+ T cells sorted from blood. All receptors come from a man between 18 and 29 years old in good health. CDR3s include the opening cysteine and the closing phenylalanine or tryptophan. Each record gives: J gene, D gene, clone size, V gene, CDR3 protein, CDR3 DNA. D genes are given only for firm matches. Part of the rows lack a size; the others show once, few, many or a class for expanded clones.

j_gene: TRBJ2-7
d_gene: TRBD1
abundance: NA
v_gene: TRBV5-1
CDR3aa: CASSLDGTGQYF
CDR3nt: TGCGCCAGCAGCTTGGATGGGACAGGTCAGTACTTC

j_gene: TRBJ2-3
d_gene: TRBD2
abundance: NA
v_gene: TRBV19
CDR3aa: CASSTGLAFFTDTQYF
CDR3nt: TGTGCCAGTAGTACCGGACTAGCTTTTTTCACAGATACGCAGTATTTT

j_gene: TRBJ2-5
d_gene: TRBD1
abundance: NA
v_gene: TRBV11-3
CDR3aa: CASSLPGQGETQYF
CDR3nt: TGTGCCAGCAGCTTACCGGGACAGGGGGAGACCCAGTACTTC

j_gene: TRBJ2-3
d_gene: TRBD1
abundance: NA
v_gene: TRBV28
CDR3aa: CASSATGTGVDTQYF
CDR3nt: TGTGCCAGCAGTGCAACCGGGACAGGGGTAGATACGCAGTATTTT

j_gene: TRBJ2-7
d_gene: NA
abundance: few
v_gene: TRBV20-1
CDR3aa: CSAISSYEQYF
CDR3nt: TGCAGTGCTATTAGTTCCTACGAGCAGTACTTC

j_gene: TRBJ1-2
d_gene: NA
abundance: NA
v_gene: TRBV6-6
CDR3aa: CASRPGPDYGYTF
CDR3nt: TGTGCCAGCAGGCCTGGACCCGACTATGGCTACACCTTC

j_gene: TRBJ2-5
d_gene: NA
abundance: NA
v_gene: TRBV11-2
CDR3aa: CASSLGPNQETQYF
CDR3nt: TGTGCCAGCAGTTTAGGACCCAACCAAGAGACCCAGTACTTC

j_gene: TRBJ2-3
d_gene: NA
abundance: NA
v_gene: TRBV27
CDR3aa: CASSPSDTQYF
CDR3nt: TGTGCCAGCAGTCCCTCCGATACGCAGTATTTT

j_gene: TRBJ1-5
d_gene: TRBD1
abundance: once
v_gene: TRBV28
CDR3aa: CASSLLGQRGQPQHF
CDR3nt: TGTGCCAGCAGTTTATTGGGACAGAGAGGTCAGCCCCAGCATTTT

j_gene: TRBJ1-6
d_gene: NA
abundance: NA
v_gene: TRBV7-2
CDR3aa: CASSFSGNSPLHF
CDR3nt: TGTGCCAGCAGCTTCTCCGGTAATTCACCCCTCCACTTT

j_gene: TRBJ2-5
d_gene: NA
abundance: once
v_gene: TRBV7-2
CDR3aa: CASSTVEKETQYF
CDR3nt: TGTGCCAGCAGCACCGTTGAGAAAGAGACCCAGTACTTC

j_gene: TRBJ2-5
d_gene: TRBD1
abundance: NA
v_gene: TRBV6-1
CDR3aa: CASSGQGKAGTQYF
CDR3nt: TGTGCCAGCAGCGGACAGGGGAAAGCAGGGACCCAGTACTTC

j_gene: TRBJ1-2
d_gene: NA
abundance: once
v_gene: TRBV18
CDR3aa: CASSPDKNYGYTF
CDR3nt: TGTGCCAGCTCACCGGATAAGAACTATGGCTACACCTTC

j_gene: TRBJ1-1
d_gene: TRBD1
abundance: NA
v_gene: TRBV6-6
CDR3aa: CASIQGALTEAFF
CDR3nt: TGTGCCAGTATTCAGGGGGCTCTCACTGAAGCTTTCTTT

j_gene: TRBJ2-7
d_gene: TRBD1
abundance: NA
v_gene: TRBV6-5
CDR3aa: CASSLDRGLYEQYF
CDR3nt: TGTGCCAGCAGTCTTGACAGGGGGTTGTACGAGCAGTACTTC

j_gene: TRBJ1-2
d_gene: TRBD1
abundance: NA
v_gene: TRBV28
CDR3aa: CASSGPGQGTNYGYTF
CDR3nt: TGTGCCAGCAGTGGACCGGGACAGGGAACTAACTATGGCTACACCTTC

j_gene: TRBJ1-1
d_gene: TRBD1
abundance: NA
v_gene: TRBV25-1
CDR3aa: CASSYDRAEAFF
CDR3nt: TGTGCCAGCAGTTACGACAGGGCTGAAGCTTTCTTT

j_gene: TRBJ1-6
d_gene: NA
abundance: NA
v_gene: TRBV6-1
CDR3aa: CASSPEHLQPLHF
CDR3nt: TGTGCCAGCAGTCCAGAACACTTGCAACCCCTCCACTTT

j_gene: TRBJ2-3
d_gene: TRBD2
abundance: NA
v_gene: TRBV11-2
CDR3aa: CASSLASGGATDTQYF
CDR3nt: TGTGCCAGCAGCTTAGCCAGCGGGGGGGCCACAGATACGCAGTATTTT

j_gene: TRBJ1-2
d_gene: NA
abundance: NA
v_gene: TRBV18
CDR3aa: CASSPDQGERYGYTF
CDR3nt: TGTGCCAGCTCACCGGACCAGGGTGAGAGGTATGGCTACACCTTC

j_gene: TRBJ1-2
d_gene: TRBD1
abundance: many
v_gene: TRBV7-9
CDR3aa: CASSRMNRGGAYGYTF
CDR3nt: TGTGCCAGCAGCCGAATGAACAGGGGTGGGGCCTATGGCTACACCTTC

j_gene: TRBJ2-5
d_gene: NA
abundance: NA
v_gene: TRBV10-3
CDR3aa: CAISEAQGQRETQYF
CDR3nt: TGTGCCATCAGTGAGGCCCAGGGTCAACGAGAGACCCAGTACTTC

j_gene: TRBJ2-5
d_gene: NA
abundance: NA
v_gene: TRBV6-5
CDR3aa: CASSTRGTQYF
CDR3nt: TGTGCCAGCAGTACGCGGGGGACCCAGTACTTC

j_gene: TRBJ1-2
d_gene: NA
abundance: NA
v_gene: TRBV30
CDR3aa: CAWSGGWGYGYTF
CDR3nt: TGTGCCTGGAGTGGGGGCTGGGGCTATGGCTACACCTTC

j_gene: TRBJ2-1
d_gene: NA
abundance: NA
v_gene: TRBV15
CDR3aa: CATSSSSVSYNEQFF
CDR3nt: TGTGCCACCAGCAGTTCTAGTGTCTCCTACAATGAGCAGTTCTTC

j_gene: TRBJ1-1
d_gene: NA
abundance: NA
v_gene: TRBV28
CDR3aa: CASSSYRRDTEAFF
CDR3nt: TGTGCCAGCAGTTCTTACAGAAGAGACACTGAAGCTTTCTTT

j_gene: TRBJ2-5
d_gene: NA
abundance: NA
v_gene: TRBV5-5
CDR3aa: CASSSHRQPQETQYF
CDR3nt: TGTGCCAGCAGCTCCCATCGACAGCCCCAAGAGACCCAGTACTTC

j_gene: TRBJ2-7
d_gene: NA
abundance: few
v_gene: TRBV4-1
CDR3aa: CASSQDAAGMPPYEQYF
CDR3nt: TGCGCCAGCAGCCAAGATGCAGCAGGGATGCCCCCCTACGAGCAGTACTTC

j_gene: TRBJ2-5
d_gene: NA
abundance: NA
v_gene: TRBV18
CDR3aa: CASSPPAGETQYF
CDR3nt: TGTGCCAGCTCACCACCGGCGGGCGAGACCCAGTACTTC

j_gene: TRBJ2-7
d_gene: NA
abundance: NA
v_gene: TRBV25-1
CDR3aa: CASSARGAGRPYEQYF
CDR3nt: TGTGCCAGCAGTGCCCGTGGGGCAGGTCGCCCCTACGAGCAGTACTTC

j_gene: TRBJ2-7
d_gene: TRBD2
abundance: NA
v_gene: TRBV25-1
CDR3aa: CASTVRGGEQYF
CDR3nt: TGTGCCAGCACCGTGCGCGGGGGCGAGCAGTACTTC

j_gene: TRBJ2-7
d_gene: NA
abundance: NA
v_gene: TRBV28
CDR3aa: CASTPPGLSYEGQYF
CDR3nt: TGTGCCAGCACACCGCCGGGACTCTCCTACGAAGGGCAGTACTTC

j_gene: TRBJ1-1
d_gene: NA
abundance: few
v_gene: TRBV19
CDR3aa: CASRGDTDYEAFF
CDR3nt: TGTGCCAGTAGGGGGGACACAGACTATGAAGCTTTCTTT

j_gene: TRBJ2-4
d_gene: NA
abundance: NA
v_gene: TRBV21-1
CDR3aa: CASISLDPRGAKNIQYF
CDR3nt: TGTGCCAGCATCTCCCTTGACCCCCGCGGGGCCAAAAACATTCAGTACTTC

j_gene: TRBJ1-4
d_gene: NA
abundance: NA
v_gene: TRBV6-5
CDR3aa: CASSYSATNEKLFF
CDR3nt: TGTGCCAGCAGTTACAGTGCAACTAATGAAAAACTGTTTTTT

j_gene: TRBJ2-3
d_gene: TRBD2
abundance: NA
v_gene: TRBV4-2
CDR3aa: CASSQEERGGTDTQYF
CDR3nt: TGTGCCAGCAGCCAAGAGGAGCGGGGGGGCACAGATACGCAGTATTTT

j_gene: TRBJ2-5
d_gene: NA
abundance: NA
v_gene: TRBV27
CDR3aa: CASSQIQPPETQYF
CDR3nt: TGTGCCAGCAGCCAAATTCAGCCTCCGGAGACCCAGTACTTC

j_gene: TRBJ2-7
d_gene: TRBD2
abundance: NA
v_gene: TRBV6-5
CDR3aa: CASRRGTSVTYEQYF
CDR3nt: TGTGCCAGCAGACGCGGGACTAGCGTAACCTACGAGCAGTACTTC

j_gene: TRBJ2-3
d_gene: TRBD2
abundance: NA
v_gene: TRBV7-9
CDR3aa: CASSLAGGDTDTQYF
CDR3nt: TGTGCCAGCAGCCTAGCGGGGGGGGACACAGATACGCAGTATTTT

j_gene: TRBJ1-4
d_gene: NA
abundance: NA
v_gene: TRBV5-1
CDR3aa: CASSLRQSGSTNEKLFF
CDR3nt: TGCGCCAGCAGCTTGAGGCAATCCGGCTCAACTAATGAAAAACTGTTTTTT